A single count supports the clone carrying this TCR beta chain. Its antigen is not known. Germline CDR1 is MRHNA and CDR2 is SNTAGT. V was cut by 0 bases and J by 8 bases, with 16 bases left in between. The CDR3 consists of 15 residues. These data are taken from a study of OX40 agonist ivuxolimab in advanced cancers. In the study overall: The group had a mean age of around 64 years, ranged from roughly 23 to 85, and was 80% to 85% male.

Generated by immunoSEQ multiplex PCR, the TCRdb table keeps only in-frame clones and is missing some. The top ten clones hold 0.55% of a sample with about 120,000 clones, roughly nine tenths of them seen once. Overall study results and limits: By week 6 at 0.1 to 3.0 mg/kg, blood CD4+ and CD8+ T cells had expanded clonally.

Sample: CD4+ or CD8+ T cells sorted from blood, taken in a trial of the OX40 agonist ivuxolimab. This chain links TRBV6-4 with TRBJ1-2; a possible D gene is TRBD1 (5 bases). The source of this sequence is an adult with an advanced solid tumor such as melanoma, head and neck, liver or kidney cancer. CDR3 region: CASSDSPGEGYGYTF. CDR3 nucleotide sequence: TGTGCCAGCAGTGACTCGCCGGGCGAGGGGTACGGCTACACCTTC.